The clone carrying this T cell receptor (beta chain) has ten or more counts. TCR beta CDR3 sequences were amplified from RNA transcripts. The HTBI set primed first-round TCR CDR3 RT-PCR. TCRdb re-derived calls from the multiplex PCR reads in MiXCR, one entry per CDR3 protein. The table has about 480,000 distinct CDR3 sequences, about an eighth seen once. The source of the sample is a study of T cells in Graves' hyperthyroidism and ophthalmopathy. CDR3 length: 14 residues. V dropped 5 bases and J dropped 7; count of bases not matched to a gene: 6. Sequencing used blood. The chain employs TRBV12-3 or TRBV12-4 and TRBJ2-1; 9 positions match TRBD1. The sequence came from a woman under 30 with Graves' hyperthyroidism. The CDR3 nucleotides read TGTGCCAGCAGTCGGACGGACAGGGGTAATGAGCAGTTCTTC. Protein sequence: CASSRTDRGNEQFF.